Shown below are 28 T cell receptor beta chains from a single sample sequenced in a study of blood T cell repertoires in COVID-19 (dated by TCRdb to the early 2020s). The protocol used for the library was the immunoSEQ multiplex PCR assay. Here the immuneACCESS table is served through TCRdb, limited to in-frame sequences with V and J called. Missing clones are a known gap in these copies; in checked studies unresolved V genes cover under half, and the rest lacks a known reason. This sample holds about 250,000 clones; approximately 85% were observed only once. The ten most abundant clones make up just under 0.8% of the sample. The sample consisted of peripheral blood. The receptors here all came from a woman aged 25 to 45 with acute or convalescent COVID-19.

The chain links TRBV5-1 to TRBJ2-7; TRBD1 matches at 7 bases. Germline CDR1 SGHRS, CDR2 YFSETQ. The ends lost 5 bases at V and 6 bases at J; junction bases unmatched: 14. The CDR3 consists of 15 residues. The CDR3 loop is CASRLMTGPLGEQYF. Written as DNA, the CDR3 is TGCGCCAGCAGACTGATGACAGGGCCCTTGGGCGAGCAGTACTTC.

The rearrangement uses TRBV27 and TRBJ1-6, with 7 positions matching TRBD1. V shed 3 bases and J 9 bases; nucleotides not matched to a gene: 14. CDR3 size: 17 residues. Per the germline V gene, CDR1 is MNHEY and CDR2 is SMNVEV (reference sequence). This CDR3 reads CASSFGPLTGAGSPLHF. The CDR3 DNA reads TGTGCCAGCAGTTTCGGCCCTCTTACAGGGGCGGGTTCACCCCTCCACTTT.

CDR3 in amino acids: CASSPGLAGGVTSTDTQYF. The CDR3 nucleotides read TGCGCCAGCAGCCCGGGACTAGCGGGTGGAGTTACTAGCACAGATACGCAGTATTTT. This chain links TRBV5-1 with TRBJ2-3; 12 nucleotides agree with TRBD2. Germline V gene data show CDR1 as SGHRS and CDR2 as YFSETQ. With V trimmed by 4 bases and J by 0 bases, 12 bases remained unmatched. The CDR3 covers 19 residues.

This sequence joins TRBV19 and TRBJ2-5, with 9 nucleotides matching TRBD2. V lost 2 bases to trimming and J lost 5 bases; unmatched junction nucleotides: 6. This CDR3 is 15 amino acids long. The germline V gene has CDR1 LNHDA and CDR2 SQIVND (reference sequence). The DNA of the CDR3 is TGTGCCAGTAGTATACGGCCTAGCGGGACGGAGACCCAGTACTTC. Amino acid sequence: CASSIRPSGTETQYF.

V usage is TRBV30 and J usage is TRBJ2-1; D might be TRBD2 (6 bases). The CDR3 is 15 residues long. The germline CDR1 and CDR2 sequences are GTSNPN and SVGIG (reference sequence). With 2 bases removed from V and 6 bases from J, the gap between germline ends came to 17 bases. The CDR3: CAWSFSSSGANEQFF. Here the CDR3 DNA reads TGTGCCTGGAGTTTTTCCAGTAGCGGAGCCAATGAGCAGTTCTTC.

CDR3 bases: TGTGCCAGTAGTTTAGGAGACTTCGAAAAACTGTTTTTT. Translation: CASSLGDFEKLFF. This chain uses TRBV19 with TRBJ1-4; no clear D. This CDR3 region has 13 residues. Between the trimmed V and J ends, which lost 5 bases and 8 bases, there was a span of 12 bases. Germline-derived CDR1 and CDR2 are LNHDA and SQIVND (reference sequence).

The genes are TRBV29-1 and TRBJ1-4; D unclear. V lost 4 bases and J lost 6, with 21 bases in between. The CDR3 runs 16 residues. Germline CDR1 SQVTM, CDR2 ANQGSEA. The CDR3 protein is CSVVTIGIGVDEKLFF. The DNA of the CDR3 is TGCAGCGTTGTCACGATCGGGATTGGTGTTGATGAAAAACTGTTTTTT.

The chain carries TRBV27 and TRBJ2-3; weak D call: TRBD1 (5 bases). The CDR3 is made up of 14 amino acids. V gave up 7 bases and J gave up 1 base, with 12 bases separating them. Germline V lookup: CDR1 MNHEY, CDR2 SMNVEV (reference sequence). The CDR3 region has the DNA TGTGCCAGCATAAGGCAGGGCGGCACAGATACGCAGTATTTT. Translated, it gives CASIRQGGTDTQYF.

V is TRBV25-1 and J is TRBJ2-7, with 7 bases aligning to TRBD1. The CDR3 runs to 15 residues. Germline V gene sequence: CDR1 MGHDK, CDR2 SYGVNS. Trimming removed 7 bases from V and 1 base from J; junction bases left unmatched: 10. For the CDR3, the DNA is TGTGCCAGCATCCCTTCGGGACAGCTTTCCTACGAGCAGTACTTC. Translated, it gives CASIPSGQLSYEQYF.

V is TRBV5-1 and J is TRBJ2-1, with D possibly TRBD2 on 5 matching bases. Germline values: CDR1 SGHRS, CDR2 YFSETQ. This CDR3 has 14 amino acids. The ends were cut back, 5 bases at V and 7 bases at J, with 16 bases in the middle. Written as DNA, the CDR3 is TGCGCCAGCAGTGCTGGACTGGGGTGGAATGAGCAGTTCTTC. Translation gives CASSAGLGWNEQFF.

The gene calls are TRBV10-2 and TRBJ1-2; D might be TRBD1 (6 bases). This CDR3 has 11 residues. The germline gives CDR1 WSHSY, CDR2 SAAADI. Trimming left V 6 bases short and J 10 bases short, with 12 bases between. The CDR3 DNA sequence: TGCGCCAGCAGCCCCGGACAGTTCTACACCTTC. This translates into CASSPGQFYTF.

This chain connects TRBV4-3 to TRBJ2-7; 14 bases agree with TRBD2. The V and J ends lost 4 bases and 5 bases, in that order; junction bases with no gene match: 4. Germline loops: CDR1 LGHNA, CDR2 YSLEER. The CDR3 length is 15 residues. The CDR3 DNA sequence: TGCGCCAGCAGCCTAGGGACTAGCGGGAGAAACGAGCAGTACTTC. Protein: CASSLGTSGRNEQYF.

The chain employs TRBV5-1 and TRBJ2-5; TRBD2 aligns across 15 bases. The CDR3 is 17 amino acids. Per germline, CDR1 SGHRS and CDR2 YFSETQ. The J segment lost 2 bases and the V segment lost 4 bases, leaving 6 bases of the junction unmatched. CDR3 amino acids: CASSRGLAGGRQETQYF. CDR3 nucleotide sequence: TGCGCCAGCAGCCGGGGACTAGCGGGAGGAAGACAAGAGACCCAGTACTTC.

The chain joins TRBV2 to TRBJ2-3; D not resolved. V was cut by 4 bases and J by 6 bases, with 17 bases left in between. The CDR3 covers 15 residues. Germline V gives CDR1 SNHLY, CDR2 FYNNEI. CDR3 DNA sequence: TGTGCCAGCAGTGTGGGTCCGATAGCTCGGGATACGCAGTATTTT. Translating gives CASSVGPIARDTQYF.

The chain links TRBV19 to TRBJ2-3; 15 bases are shared with TRBD2. CDR1 LNHDA and CDR2 SQIVND come from the germline V gene (reference sequence). The CDR3 contains 19 residues. J was trimmed by 3 bases and V by 6 bases; bases with no gene match: 13. The CDR3 nucleotides are TGTGCCAGTAGCCCGGGACTAGCGGGAGGAATTCATAGGACAGATACGCAGTATTTT. It specifies CASSPGLAGGIHRTDTQYF.

The chain couples TRBV4-3 to TRBJ2-7, with TRBD1 identical over 9 bases. Trimming at V came to 3 bases and at J to 5 bases, leaving 11 bases not matched to a gene. Germline V lookup: CDR1 LGHNA, CDR2 YSLEER. The CDR3 length is 16 residues. The CDR3 sequence: CASSQFSGTGLNEQYF. CDR3 in DNA: TGCGCCAGCAGCCAGTTTTCCGGGACAGGGCTAAACGAGCAGTACTTC.

V gene TRBV9 combines with J gene TRBJ2-2; D remains unclear. Germline values: CDR1 SGDLS, CDR2 YYNGEE. The CDR3 contains 12 residues. With 8 bases removed from V and 4 bases from J, the gap between germline ends came to 9 bases. CDR3: CASGLGTGELFF. CDR3 sequence (DNA): TGTGCCAGTGGGCTGGGCACCGGGGAGCTGTTTTTT.

This chain uses TRBV5-1 with TRBJ2-1, with a weak D call TRBD2 (6 bases). Germline CDR1 and CDR2: SGHRS and YFSETQ. CDR3 length: 15 residues. V lost 3 bases, J lost 4 bases, and 14 bases lay in between. CDR3 nucleotide sequence: TGCGCCAGCAGCTCGGGCGGGAACGGATACAATGAGCAGTTCTTC. This gives the protein CASSSGGNGYNEQFF.

The gene calls are TRBV6-2 or TRBV6-3 and TRBJ2-5, with TRBD2 matching 8 bases. The trim removed 0 bases at V and 5 bases at J, leaving 5 bases unmatched. CDR1 and CDR2 from the germline V gene are MNHEY and SVGEGT. The CDR3 has 15 amino acids. CDR3 residues: CASSYSAGGVETQYF. The DNA for the CDR3 is TGTGCCAGCAGTTACTCGGCGGGAGGTGTTGAGACCCAGTACTTC.

The chain couples TRBV29-1 to TRBJ1-1; D gene ambiguous. Per the germline V gene, CDR1 is SQVTM and CDR2 is ANQGSEA. V lost 7 bases to trimming and J lost 0 bases, with 9 bases between them. The CDR3 sequence is 12 residues long. CDR3 in DNA: TGCAGCGGGGGTCCCATGAACACTGAAGCTTTCTTT. The encoded protein is CSGGPMNTEAFF.

The genes are TRBV25-1 and TRBJ1-4; D may be TRBD1 (6 bases). Looked up from germline, CDR1 is MGHDK and CDR2 is SYGVNS. The CDR3 is made up of 16 amino acids. V lost 1 base and J lost 0, with 9 bases in between. CDR3 DNA sequence: TGTGCCAGCAGTGAATCCACAGGGCCAACTAATGAAAAACTGTTTTTT. Its protein is CASSESTGPTNEKLFF.

The chain is built from TRBV11-2 and TRBJ2-7, with 9 nucleotides matching TRBD2. V was clipped by 5 bases and J by 7 bases; unmatched bases: 9. The CDR3 has 14 residues. The germline gives CDR1 SGHAT, CDR2 FQNNGV. The CDR3 spells CASSPEAGGREQYF. For the CDR3, the DNA is TGTGCCAGCAGCCCGGAGGCGGGAGGGCGAGAGCAGTACTTC.

The CDR3 DNA follows: TGTGCCAGCAGTTATAGGTCTAGCGGGAGGTACGAGCAGTACTTC. As protein: CASSYRSSGRYEQYF. The chain has TRBV6-2 or TRBV6-3 and TRBJ2-7; 11 nucleotides align to TRBD2. Unmatched junction bases numbered 5, after V lost 3 bases and J lost 4 bases. The germline gives CDR1 MNHEY, CDR2 SVGEGT. The CDR3 contains 15 residues.

The chain carries TRBV3-1 (or the pseudogene TRBV3-2) and TRBJ2-7; 7 bases are a match to TRBD2. The CDR3 has 15 residues. V shed 5 bases and J 3 bases; nucleotides not matched to a gene: 10. The germline V gene encodes CDR1 LGHDT and CDR2 YNNKEL (reference sequence). Here the CDR3 reads CASSLTYRDYYEQYF. For the CDR3, the DNA is TGTGCCAGCAGCTTAACCTACCGGGACTACTACGAGCAGTACTTC.

The chain employs TRBV5-8 and TRBJ2-5; 13 bases are shared with TRBD2. CDR1 is SGHTS and CDR2 is YDEGEE in the germline V gene. CDR3 length: 16 residues. J gave up 5 bases and V 4 bases, and 8 bases lay outside the gene matches. The CDR3 DNA is TGTGCCAGCAGCCTCATGGGGACTAGCGGGACGGAGACCCAGTACTTC. Protein sequence: CASSLMGTSGTETQYF.

V usage is TRBV15 and J usage is TRBJ1-4, with TRBD1 as a possible D gene (5 bases). Trimming shortened V by 0 bases and J by 3 bases, and 11 bases separated the two germline ends. Germline lookup yields CDR1 LNHNV and CDR2 YYDKDF (reference sequence). The CDR3 has 16 amino acids. The CDR3: CATSRDGGMANEKLFF. CDR3 DNA: TGTGCCACCAGCAGAGATGGGGGGATGGCTAATGAAAAACTGTTTTTT.

CDR3 sequence: CASSQLPPGLARNTGELFF. DNA of the CDR3: TGCGCCAGCAGCCAGCTCCCTCCGGGACTAGCGAGGAACACCGGGGAGCTGTTTTTT. The chain couples TRBV4-3 to TRBJ2-2, with 10 bases lining up with TRBD2. Germline V gene lookup returns CDR1 LGHNA and CDR2 YSLEER. The ends lost 3 bases at V and 1 base at J; junction bases unmatched: 11. The CDR3 runs to 19 residues.

V is TRBV11-1 and J is TRBJ2-3; 10 positions agree with TRBD1. Germline V CDR1 and CDR2: SGHAT, FQDESV (reference sequence). This CDR3 has 16 residues. Trimming took 1 base from V and 4 from J; bases not matched to a gene: 5. The CDR3 nucleotides are TGTGCCAGCAGCTTAGGGGACAGGGGCTTTGCAGATACGCAGTATTTT. As protein: CASSLGDRGFADTQYF. The full variable domain, completed using reference TRBV11-1 and TRBJ2-3, is EAEVAQSPRYKITEKSQAVAFWCDPISGHATLYWYRQILGQGPELLVQFQDESVVDDSQLPKDRFSAERLKGVDSTLKIQPAELGDSAMYLCASSLGDRGFADTQYFGPGTRLTVL.